Listed below are T cell receptor beta chains from one sample, sequenced in a study of graft-versus-host responses after intestinal transplantation. TCRdb's copy holds only in-frame clones and misses some; the assay was immunoSEQ multiplex PCR. This sample carries approximately 130,000 clones, just over 90% of them seen once, and the ten largest clones take under 0.2%. These receptors have no identified antigens. This specimen consisted of unstimulated CD4+ T cells sorted from spleen or lymph node cells, obtained before intestinal transplant. These receptor sequences come from a human donor who received an intestinal transplant. Each CDR3 is given with its conserved first and last residue. The order of the fields is V gene, clone size, J gene, D gene, CDR3 protein, CDR3 DNA. A D gene is named only where the DNA matches it firmly. A row's size may be missing; if present it is once, few, many or a size class.

>TRBV6-5|.|TRBJ2-7|.
CASSEGAYEQYF
TGTGCCAGCAGTGAAGGGGCCTACGAGCAGTACTTC
>TRBV19|.|TRBJ1-2|.
CASSFLQLERSYGYTF
TGTGCCAGTAGTTTTTTACAGCTTGAGCGCTCCTATGGCTACACCTTC
>TRBV5-1|.|TRBJ2-2|TRBD2
CASNLLAANTGELFF
TGCGCCAGCAACCTACTAGCGGCGAACACCGGGGAGCTGTTTTTT
>TRBV11-2|.|TRBJ2-1|TRBD2
CASSLTSGGSYEQFF
TGTGCCAGCAGCTTGACTAGCGGGGGGAGCTATGAGCAGTTCTTC
>TRBV5-6|.|TRBJ2-1|.
CASSSKPLSSYNEQFF
TGTGCCAGCAGCTCAAAACCCCTGAGCTCCTACAATGAGCAGTTCTTC
>TRBV6-4|few|TRBJ2-7|.
CARRPYGEYF
TGTGCCAGAAGACCGTATGGGGAGTACTTC
>TRBV2|.|TRBJ2-7|.
CASNDVRGGTYEQYF
TGTGCCAGCAACGATGTCCGCGGGGGCACCTACGAGCAGTACTTC
>TRBV2|.|TRBJ1-1|.
CASTESRGTEAFF
TGTGCCAGCACCGAGAGTCGGGGGACTGAAGCTTTCTTT
>TRBV29-1|.|TRBJ2-7|.
CSVVVSAYEQYF
TGCAGCGTGGTAGTCTCTGCCTACGAGCAGTACTTC
>TRBV18|.|TRBJ1-3|.
CASSQDGNRGNTIYF
TGTGCCAGCTCACAGGACGGTAACAGAGGAAACACCATATATTTT
>TRBV27|.|TRBJ2-1|TRBD2
CASSPGQGTSGGAVDEQFF
TGTGCCAGCAGCCCTGGACAGGGGACTAGCGGGGGGGCCGTTGATGAGCAGTTCTTC